The 29 T cell receptor beta chains below all came from one sample that was sequenced in a study of T cells in Graves' hyperthyroidism and ophthalmopathy. The TCR beta CDR3 regions underwent amplification using RNA transcripts as the source. Initially, a first-round RT-PCR of the TCR CDR3 employed the HTBI primer set. TCRdb called the multiplex PCR reads again in MiXCR, with one record for every CDR3 protein. The data hold about 350,000 distinct CDR3 sequences, with approximately 17% observed a single time. Sequenced input: blood. These receptors originate from a woman aged 25 to 39 with Graves' hyperthyroidism that later progressed to Graves' ophthalmopathy.

At least ten counts were recorded for this clonotype. The chain joins TRBV28 to TRBJ1-1; D is unresolved. The CDR3 runs to 14 residues. The ends were cut back, 5 bases at V and 4 bases at J, with 14 bases in the middle. CDR1 is MDHEN and CDR2 is SYDVKM in the germline V gene. The CDR3 spells CASSLTTVRTEAFF. The CDR3 bases are TGTGCCAGCAGTCTGACTACTGTTCGCACTGAAGCTTTCTTT.

This clonotype was seen at least ten times. The chain joins TRBV9 to TRBJ1-2; D remains unclear. CDR3 length: 13 amino acids. Trimming removed 0 bases at V and 8 bases at J, with 11 bases between. Germline V gives CDR1 SGDLS, CDR2 YYNGEE. CDR3: CASSVGAGRGYTF. The CDR3 nucleotides read TGTGCCAGCAGCGTAGGCGCAGGTCGAGGCTACACCTTC.

The chain couples TRBV19 to TRBJ1-4; no firm D call. V lost 6 bases, J lost 6 bases, and 17 bases lay in between. Germline-derived CDR1 and CDR2 are LNHDA and SQIVND (reference sequence). This CDR3 has 15 amino acids. The DNA of the CDR3 is TGTGCCAGTAGGGGGTCCACATTACCTTATGAAAAACTGTTTTTT. Translating gives CASRGSTLPYEKLFF.

This clonotype was counted a few times. The genes are TRBV9 and TRBJ2-3, with 8 nucleotides matching TRBD2. Germline-derived CDR1 and CDR2 are SGDLS and YYNGEE. This CDR3 contains 20 residues. Losses at the gene ends were 0 bases for V and 6 bases for J; bases not matched to a gene: 21. CDR3 nucleotide sequence: TGTGCCAGCAGCGTAGAAGGAGGGGGACGAGCGGGAGAAATGGCGGATACGCAGTATTTT. Its translation: CASSVEGGGRAGEMADTQYF.

This clonotype was seen at least ten times. The rearrangement links TRBV30 to TRBJ2-3; D remains unclear. V lost 0 bases and J lost 0, with 7 bases in between. The CDR3 spans 14 residues. The germline CDR1 and CDR2 sequences are GTSNPN and SVGIG (reference sequence). CDR3 in amino acids: CAWSVASSTDTQYF. DNA for the CDR3: TGTGCCTGGAGTGTTGCGTCTAGCACAGATACGCAGTATTTT. Variable domain in full (rest from reference TRBV30 and TRBJ2-3): SQTIHQWPATLVQPVGSPLSLECTVEGTSNPNLYWYRQAAGRGLQLLFYSVGIGQISSEVPQNLSASRPQDRQFILSSKKLLLSDSGFYLCAWSVASSTDTQYFGPGTRLTVL.

This clonotype was found many times. The chain couples TRBV29-1 to TRBJ2-1; D might be TRBD1 (6 bases). Deletions cut 6 bases from V and 1 base from J, with 16 bases between. Per germline, CDR1 SQVTM and CDR2 ANQGSEA. This CDR3 is built from 15 residues. CDR3 in amino acids: CSVGAAGVSYNEQFF. CDR3 coding DNA: TGCAGCGTGGGGGCCGCCGGAGTGTCCTACAATGAGCAGTTCTTC.

This clonotype was observed at least ten times. This chain uses TRBV6-1 with TRBJ2-7; 11 bases match TRBD1. The germline CDR1 and CDR2 sequences are MNHNS and SASEGT. The CDR3 has 14 residues. The J segment lost 4 bases and the V segment lost 6 bases, leaving 5 bases of the junction unmatched. The chain's CDR3 is CASRGQGGSYEQYF. The DNA for the CDR3 is TGTGCCAGCAGGGGACAGGGGGGGTCTTACGAGCAGTACTTC.

The table lists this clonotype with many counts. The rearrangement uses TRBV30 and TRBJ2-7, with 9 positions matching TRBD1. After removal of 3 bases from V and 3 bases from J, the junction contained 6 bases not matched to a gene. Germline values: CDR1 GTSNPN, CDR2 SVGIG (reference sequence). The CDR3 runs 14 residues. The DNA for the CDR3 is TGTGCCTGGAGCCCCGACAGGGGGTACTACGAGCAGTACTTC. Its translation: CAWSPDRGYYEQYF.

At least ten counts were recorded for this clonotype. V gene TRBV7-2 combines with J gene TRBJ2-3; 8 nucleotides agree with TRBD2. The CDR3 sequence is 15 residues long. Germline CDR1 reads SGHTA; CDR2 reads FQGNSA. V trimming: 2 bases; J trimming: 2 bases; junction bases outside the gene matches: 3. CDR3 protein: CASSLYGRATDTQYF. CDR3 nucleotides: TGTGCCAGCAGCTTATACGGGAGGGCCACAGATACGCAGTATTTT.

This clonotype occurred many times. The chain carries TRBV2 and TRBJ1-5; possibly TRBD1 for D (6 bases). Germline V gene data show CDR1 as SNHLY and CDR2 as FYNNEI. V shed 5 bases and J shed 4 bases, with 9 bases lying between them. CDR3 length: 13 amino acids. The CDR3 DNA reads TGTGCCAGCAGTATACAGGGTAATCAGCCCCAGCATTTT. Its protein is CASSIQGNQPQHF.

The sample holds a few counts of this clonotype. The V call is TRBV20-1, the J call TRBJ2-2, with 11 bases identical to TRBD2. CDR1 and CDR2 from the germline V gene are DFQATT and SNEGSKA (reference sequence). With V trimmed by 1 base and J by 5 bases, 12 bases remained unmatched. This CDR3 region has 18 residues. CDR3 sequence: CSARVLAGARVPTGELFF. The CDR3 coding sequence is TGCAGTGCTAGAGTACTAGCGGGAGCTCGGGTCCCGACCGGGGAGCTGTTTTTT.

At least ten counts were recorded for this clonotype. V usage is TRBV28 and J usage is TRBJ1-1; the match to TRBD1 covers 9 bases. With V trimmed by 4 bases and J by 3 bases, 6 bases remained unmatched. The germline CDR1 and CDR2 sequences are MDHEN and SYDVKM. The CDR3 extends over 15 amino acids. As DNA, the CDR3 is TGTGCCAGCAGTTACAGGGGGCAAAGGGACACTGAAGCTTTCTTT. Its translation: CASSYRGQRDTEAFF. The entire variable domain, with the rest obtained from reference TRBV28 and TRBJ1-1, is as follows: DVKVTQSSRYLVKRTGEKVFLECVQDMDHENMFWYRQDPGLGLRLIYFSYDVKMKEKGDIPEGYSVSREKKERFSLILESASTNQTSMYLCASSYRGQRDTEAFFGQGTRLTVV.

This rearrangement joins TRBV11-2 to TRBJ2-2, with a weak D call TRBD2 (6 bases). CDR3 length equals 18 residues. Trimming removed 5 bases from V and 4 bases from J, with 23 bases in between. Germline CDR1 reads SGHAT; CDR2 reads FQNNGV. The CDR3 DNA is TGTGCCAGCAGCCATGGACAAACATTAGCGGATGTCACCGGGGAGCTGTTTTTT. It is translated as CASSHGQTLADVTGELFF.

This clonotype was observed many times. The chain is built from TRBV28 and TRBJ2-1, with D possibly matching TRBD1 (6 bases). Per the germline V gene, CDR1 is MDHEN and CDR2 is SYDVKM. V lost 6 bases to trimming and J lost 1 base, with 16 bases between them. The CDR3 has 16 amino acids. CDR3 nucleotides: TGTGCCAGCAGCTCCCAACAGGGTTCGTCCTACAATGAGCAGTTCTTC. Translating it yields CASSSQQGSSYNEQFF. The variable domain in full, completed from reference TRBV28 and TRBJ2-1, reads DVKVTQSSRYLVKRTGEKVFLECVQDMDHENMFWYRQDPGLGLRLIYFSYDVKMKEKGDIPEGYSVSREKKERFSLILESASTNQTSMYLCASSSQQGSSYNEQFFGPGTRLTVL.

In the case of this clonotype: Possible read error: a much larger clone is one base away. The rearrangement uses TRBV27 and TRBJ2-4; TRBD2 might be the D (5 bases). The germline CDR1 and CDR2 sequences are MNHEY and SMNVEV (reference sequence). The CDR3 spans 17 residues. The chain's CDR3 is CASSLSMEILAKNIRYF. Written as DNA, the CDR3 is TGTGCCAGCAGTTTATCGATGGAGATTCTAGCCAAAAACATTCGGTACTTC.

This clonotype was picked up one time. This sequence joins TRBV5-6 and TRBJ2-3; 8 bases are shared with TRBD1. Unmatched junction bases numbered 11, after V lost 4 bases and J lost 10 bases. Germline-derived CDR1 and CDR2 are SGHDT and YYEEEE. The CDR3 has 14 residues. The CDR3 loop reads CASSIGQGGGAQYF. In DNA, the CDR3 is TGTGCCAGCAGCATTGGACAGGGTGGGGGCGCGCAGTATTTT.

This clonotype was seen at least ten times. The rearrangement uses TRBV28 and TRBJ1-6, with D perhaps matching TRBD1 (6 bases). Germline V gives CDR1 MDHEN, CDR2 SYDVKM. V lost 7 bases and J lost 10, with 20 bases in between. The CDR3 totals 15 residues. The CDR3 region is CASTDKTTGRSPLHF. As DNA, the CDR3 is TGTGCCAGCACCGACAAGACGACAGGACGGTCACCCCTCCACTTT.

This clonotype was counted only a few times. V usage is TRBV24-1 and J usage is TRBJ2-3; 7 nucleotides line up with TRBD1. This CDR3 is 14 amino acids long. Losses at the gene ends were 7 bases for V and 2 bases for J; bases not matched to a gene: 5. Germline-derived CDR1 and CDR2 are KGHDR and SFDVKD. The CDR3 DNA is TGTGCCACCAGGGGGACAGACAACACAGATACGCAGTATTTT. Its translation: CATRGTDNTDTQYF.

This chain connects TRBV10-3 to TRBJ2-1; 10 bases are a match to TRBD2. Germline loops: CDR1 ENHRY, CDR2 SYGVKD. V gave up 3 bases and J gave up 4 bases; unmatched junction bases: 3. The CDR3 runs to 15 residues. The CDR3 region is CAISDSGGQYNEQFF. The CDR3 region has the DNA TGTGCCATCAGTGATAGCGGGGGGCAATACAATGAGCAGTTCTTC.

Concerning this clonotype itself: This may come from a read error, since a much larger clone is one base off. This chain uses TRBV2 with TRBJ2-7; tentatively, D is TRBD2 (6 bases). The CDR3 is made up of 13 amino acids. Germline CDR1 and CDR2: SNHLY and FYNNEI. The V end lost 6 bases, the J end lost 5 bases, and 14 bases lay between the germline ends. CDR3 residues: CASRPLSGDEQYF. CDR3 nucleotide sequence: TGTGCCAGCAGACCACTATCGGGAGACGAGCAGTACTTC.

This clonotype was counted only a few times. J is TRBJ1-1 and V is TRBV20-1; D is undetermined. V dropped 3 bases and J dropped 1 base, with 9 bases sitting between them. This CDR3 is 13 amino acids long. Germline CDR1 is DFQATT and CDR2 is SNEGSKA (reference sequence). The CDR3 DNA is TGCAGTGCTAGTTTCAAGGAGAACACTGAAGCTTTCTTT. It codes for CSASFKENTEAFF.

This clonotype was recorded many times. The chain recombines TRBV5-5 with TRBJ2-5; unclear D gene. CDR3 length equals 14 residues. The germline V gene has CDR1 SGHKS and CDR2 YYEKEE (reference sequence). The V and J ends lost 4 bases and 0 bases respectively, with 10 bases between them. In nucleotides, the CDR3 is TGTGCCAGCAGCCCCTCCGGAAACCAAGAGACCCAGTACTTC. Translated: CASSPSGNQETQYF.

Only a few counts were recorded for this clonotype. The rearrangement joins TRBV27 to TRBJ2-3; 7 positions match TRBD2. V was clipped by 8 bases and J by 1 base; unmatched bases: 9. The germline gives CDR1 MNHEY, CDR2 SMNVEV (reference sequence). The CDR3 has 15 residues. CDR3 sequence reads: CASRSTSDRTDTQYF. The CDR3 DNA reads as TGTGCCAGCCGTTCCACTAGCGACCGCACAGATACGCAGTATTTT.

This rearrangement joins TRBV11-1 to TRBJ1-1; TRBD1 matches 11 bases. With V trimmed by 3 bases and J by 7 bases, 10 bases remained unmatched. Germline V CDR1 and CDR2: SGHAT, FQDESV (reference sequence). The CDR3 sequence is 16 residues long. The CDR3 spells CASSFGRRDRGIEAFF. CDR3 sequence (DNA): TGTGCCAGCAGCTTCGGTCGCCGGGACAGGGGGATTGAAGCTTTCTTT.

This clonotype was picked up a small number of times. V and J are TRBV7-8 and TRBJ1-2; possibly TRBD1 for D (5 bases). The ends were cut back, 5 bases at V and 4 bases at J, with 17 bases in the middle. CDR3 size: 15 residues. Germline-derived CDR1 and CDR2 are SGHVS and FQNEAQ. The CDR3 protein is CASSPGTATFYGYTF. As DNA, the CDR3 is TGTGCCAGCAGCCCGGGGACGGCCACCTTCTATGGCTACACCTTC.

This clonotype came up many times. CDR3 region: CASRTSGVYEQYF. CDR3 nucleotides: TGTGCCAGCAGGACTAGCGGGGTCTACGAGCAGTACTTC. This chain joins TRBV27 and TRBJ2-7; TRBD2 aligns across 11 bases. Germline lookup yields CDR1 MNHEY and CDR2 SMNVEV (reference sequence). The V gene end was trimmed by 6 bases and the J gene end by 3 bases; junction bases not matched to a gene: 1. The CDR3 totals 13 residues.

This clonotype came up many times. The rearrangement uses TRBV27 and TRBJ2-5, with a tentative D call TRBD2 (5 bases). Germline V gene lookup returns CDR1 MNHEY and CDR2 SMNVEV (reference sequence). The CDR3 sequence is 14 residues long. V was trimmed by 3 bases and J by 0 bases, leaving 8 bases between them. This CDR3 is CASSFQADQETQYF. The CDR3 bases are TGTGCCAGCAGTTTTCAAGCGGACCAAGAGACCCAGTACTTC.

This chain joins TRBV5-6 and TRBJ2-3, with 9 bases that match TRBD2. This CDR3 region has 17 residues. V dropped 2 bases and J dropped 0; count of bases not matched to a gene: 7. Germline V gene sequence: CDR1 SGHDT, CDR2 YYEEEE. The CDR3 region is CASSLQLAGTSTDTQYF. CDR3 in DNA: TGTGCCAGCAGCTTACAGCTAGCGGGAACTAGCACAGATACGCAGTATTTT.

This clonotype has a count of ten or more. The CDR3 DNA reads as TGTGCCAGCTCACCCTCAGGGGGCGTGAATGGCTACACCTTC. Protein: CASSPSGGVNGYTF. This chain uses TRBV18 with TRBJ1-2; 8 positions agree with TRBD1. Germline V lookup: CDR1 KGHSH, CDR2 LQKENI. V dropped 3 bases and J dropped 6; count of bases not matched to a gene: 6. This CDR3 is 14 amino acids long.